This TCR beta chain was captured in a study of resident and recirculating memory T cells in vitiligo. Study-wide results and limits: Clonality differed among vitiligo lesions, with no unique dominant clone.

TCRdb's copy holds only in-frame clones and misses some; the assay was immunoSEQ multiplex PCR. The sample carries 55,000 to 75,000 clones, roughly 90% recorded once. CDR1 and CDR2 (germline): SGHRS, YFSETQ. V was trimmed by 2 bases and J by 9 bases, leaving 12 bases between them. This CDR3 is built from 13 residues. This clone was seen only once. Antigen: not known. The TCR comes from a male donor with vitiligo. Sequenced input: blood. The V and J genes are TRBV5-1 and TRBJ1-3; no firm D call. The DNA for the CDR3 is TGCGCCAGCAGCTTTGGCGGAGCACCCACCATATATTTT. Translated: CASSFGGAPTIYF.